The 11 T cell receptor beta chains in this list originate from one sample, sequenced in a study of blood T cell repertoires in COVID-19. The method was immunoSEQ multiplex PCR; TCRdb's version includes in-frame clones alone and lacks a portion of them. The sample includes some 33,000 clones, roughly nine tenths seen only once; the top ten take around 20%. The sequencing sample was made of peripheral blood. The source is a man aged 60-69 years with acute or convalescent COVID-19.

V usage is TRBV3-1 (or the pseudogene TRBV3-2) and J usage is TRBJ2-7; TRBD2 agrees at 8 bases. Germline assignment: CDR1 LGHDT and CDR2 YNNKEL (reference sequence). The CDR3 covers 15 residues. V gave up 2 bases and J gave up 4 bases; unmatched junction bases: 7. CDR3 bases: TGTGCCAGCAGCCAATCGCTAGCGGGCCATTACGAGCAGTACGTC. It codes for CASSQSLAGHYEQYV.

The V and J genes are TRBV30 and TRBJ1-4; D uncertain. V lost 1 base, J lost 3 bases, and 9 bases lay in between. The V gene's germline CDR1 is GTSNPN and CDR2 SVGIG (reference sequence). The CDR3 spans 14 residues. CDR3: CAWSAGGPNEKLFF. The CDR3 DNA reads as TGTGCCTGGAGTGCCGGAGGACCTAATGAAAAACTGTTTTTT.

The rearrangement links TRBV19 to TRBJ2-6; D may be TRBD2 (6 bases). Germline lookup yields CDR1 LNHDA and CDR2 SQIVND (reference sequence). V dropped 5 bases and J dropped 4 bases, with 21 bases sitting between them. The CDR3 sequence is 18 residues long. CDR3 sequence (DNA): TGTGCCAGTAGTCCAGTCAGAGGAGGGGCGGGGGGGGCCAACGTCCTGACTTTC. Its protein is CASSPVRGGAGGANVLTF.

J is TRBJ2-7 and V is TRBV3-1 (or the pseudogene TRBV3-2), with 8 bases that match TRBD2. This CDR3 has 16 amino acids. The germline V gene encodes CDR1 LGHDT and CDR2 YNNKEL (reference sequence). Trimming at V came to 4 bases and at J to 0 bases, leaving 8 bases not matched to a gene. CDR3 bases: TGTGCCAGCAGCCCCCCGGGACTAGACGGCTCCTACGAGCAGTACGTC. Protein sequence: CASSPPGLDGSYEQYV.

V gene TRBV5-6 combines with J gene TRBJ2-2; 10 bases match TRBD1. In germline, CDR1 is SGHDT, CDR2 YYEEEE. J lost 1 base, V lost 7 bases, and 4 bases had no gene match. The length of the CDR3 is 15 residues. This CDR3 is CASLRTGGNTGELFF. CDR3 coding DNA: TGTGCCAGCTTACGGACAGGGGGGAACACCGGGGAGCTGTTTTTT.

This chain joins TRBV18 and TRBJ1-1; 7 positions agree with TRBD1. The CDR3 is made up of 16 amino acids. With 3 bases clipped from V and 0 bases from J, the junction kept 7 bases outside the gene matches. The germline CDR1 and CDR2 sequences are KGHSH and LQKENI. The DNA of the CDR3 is TGTGCCAGCTCACCGGACAGGAGCATCATGAACACTGAAGCTTTCTTT. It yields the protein CASSPDRSIMNTEAFF. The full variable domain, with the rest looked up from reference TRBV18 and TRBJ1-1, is NAGVMQNPRHLVRRRGQEARLRCSPMKGHSHVYWYRQLPEEGLKFMVYLQKENIIDESGMPKERFSAEFPKEGPSILRIQQVVRGDSAAYFCASSPDRSIMNTEAFFGQGTRLTVV.

In DNA, the CDR3 is TGTGCCAGCAGCTTAGTCGGGACGGGACTAGCCAAAAACATTCAGTACTTC. Protein sequence: CASSLVGTGLAKNIQYF. The rearrangement joins TRBV7-9 to TRBJ2-4; TRBD2 is a possible D gene (6 bases). There are 17 residues in the CDR3. Deletions cut 1 base from V and 0 bases from J, with 13 bases between. The germline V gene has CDR1 SEHNR and CDR2 FQNEAQ (reference sequence). The full variable domain, its missing parts supplied by reference TRBV7-9 and TRBJ2-4, is DTGVSQNPRHKITKRGQNVTFRCDPISEHNRLYWYRQTLGQGPEFLTYFQNEAQLEKSRLLSDRFSAERPKGSFSTLEIQRTEQGDSAMYLCASSLVGTGLAKNIQYFGAGTRLSVL.

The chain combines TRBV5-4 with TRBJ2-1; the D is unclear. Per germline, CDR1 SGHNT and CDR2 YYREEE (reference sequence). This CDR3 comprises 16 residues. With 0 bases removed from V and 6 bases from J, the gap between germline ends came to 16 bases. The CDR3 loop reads CASSLAKRRQVNEQFF. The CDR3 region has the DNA TGTGCCAGCAGCTTGGCCAAACGTCGGCAGGTCAATGAGCAGTTCTTC.

The CDR3, as DNA: TGTGCCAGTAGTATAGCCCGTCAGCCCCAGCATTTT. Its protein product is CASSIARQPQHF. The chain employs TRBV19 and TRBJ1-5, with unresolved D. Trimming cost V 1 base and J 6 bases, with 4 bases left between them. Germline CDR1 LNHDA, CDR2 SQIVND (reference sequence). The CDR3 sequence is 12 residues long.

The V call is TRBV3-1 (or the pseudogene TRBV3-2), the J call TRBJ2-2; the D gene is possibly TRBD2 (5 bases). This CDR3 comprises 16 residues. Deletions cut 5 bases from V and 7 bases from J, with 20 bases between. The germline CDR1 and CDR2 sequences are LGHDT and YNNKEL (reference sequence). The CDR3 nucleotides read TGTGCCAGCAGCTCACCCCCCCCGGGATTGGGCGGGGAGCTGTTTTTT. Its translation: CASSSPPPGLGGELFF.

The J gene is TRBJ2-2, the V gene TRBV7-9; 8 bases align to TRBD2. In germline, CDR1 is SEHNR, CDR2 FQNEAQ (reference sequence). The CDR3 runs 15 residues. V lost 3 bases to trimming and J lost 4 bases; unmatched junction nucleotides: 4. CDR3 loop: CASSLSGRVTGELFF. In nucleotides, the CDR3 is TGTGCCAGCAGCTTGAGCGGGAGAGTCACCGGGGAGCTGTTTTTT.